This T cell receptor (beta chain) comes out of a study of T cell repertoires in cytomegalovirus infection. Only a few counts were recorded for this clonotype. The antigen remains undetermined. With 8 bases clipped from V and 6 bases from J, the junction kept 6 bases outside the gene matches. Germline assignment: CDR1 LNHDA and CDR2 SQIVND (reference sequence). This CDR3 region has 13 residues. TCRdb redid the calling of the reads with MiXCR, one entry per CDR3 protein. The data hold 360,000 or so distinct CDR3 sequences, with roughly 34% observed a single time. The sequence derives from a human donor in good health (CMV status not recorded). Some clones in this sample may be carry-over from other donors' samples. The rearrangement joins TRBV19 to TRBJ2-3, with 9 bases that match TRBD1. Sequenced here: cultured PBMCs, sampled from culture after CMV antigen stimulation. This CDR3 is CASSGTGMDTQYF. The DNA for the CDR3 is TGTGCCAGTTCCGGGACAGGGATGGATACGCAGTATTTT. Complete variable domain (other parts from reference TRBV19 and TRBJ2-3): DGGITQSPKYLFRKEGQNVTLSCEQNLNHDAMYWYRQDPGQGLRLIYYSQIVNDFQKGDIAEGYSVSREKKESFPLTVTSAQKNPTAFYLCASSGTGMDTQYFGPGTRLTVL.